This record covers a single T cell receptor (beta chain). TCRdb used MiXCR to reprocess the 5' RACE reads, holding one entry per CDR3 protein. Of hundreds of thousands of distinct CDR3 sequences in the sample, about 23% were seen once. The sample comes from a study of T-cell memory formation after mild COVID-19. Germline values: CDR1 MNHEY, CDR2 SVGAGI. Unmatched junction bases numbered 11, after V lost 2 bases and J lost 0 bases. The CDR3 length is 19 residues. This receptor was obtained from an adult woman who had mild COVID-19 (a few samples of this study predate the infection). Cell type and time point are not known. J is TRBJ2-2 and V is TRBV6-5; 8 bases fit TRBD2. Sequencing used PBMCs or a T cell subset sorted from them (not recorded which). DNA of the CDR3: TGTGCCAGCAGTTACGTAGCGGGGATCGCCCCCCCGAACACCGGGGAGCTGTTTTTT. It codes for CASSYVAGIAPPNTGELFF.